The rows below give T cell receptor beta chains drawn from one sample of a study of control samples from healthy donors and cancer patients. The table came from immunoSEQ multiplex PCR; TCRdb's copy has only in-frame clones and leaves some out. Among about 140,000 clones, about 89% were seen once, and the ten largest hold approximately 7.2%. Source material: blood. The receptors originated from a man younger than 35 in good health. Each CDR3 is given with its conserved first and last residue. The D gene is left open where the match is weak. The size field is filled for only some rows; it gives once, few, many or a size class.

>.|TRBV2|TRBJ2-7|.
TGTGCCAGCAGTGAAGTCGGGCCCCGGCAGTACTTC
CASSEVGPRQYF
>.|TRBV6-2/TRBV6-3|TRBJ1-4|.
TGTGCCAGCAGTTACAGAGAGGATGAAAAACTGTTTTTT
CASSYREDEKLFF
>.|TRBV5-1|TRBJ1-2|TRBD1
TGCGCCAGCAGCCTGGGACAGGGGGTGTGGGGCTACACCTTC
CASSLGQGVWGYTF
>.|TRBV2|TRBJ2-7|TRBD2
TGTGCCAGCAGTGATAGACTAGCGGGGGGGCTCCACGAGCAGTACTTC
CASSDRLAGGLHEQYF
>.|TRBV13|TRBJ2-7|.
TGTGCCAGCAGCTTAGAGGGGGGCCGCGGCGAGCAGTACTTC
CASSLEGGRGEQYF
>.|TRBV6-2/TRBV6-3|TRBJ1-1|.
TGTGCCAGCAGTTACTCAACCTCCGATCAGGGAGGGACTGAAGCTTTCTTT
CASSYSTSDQGGTEAFF
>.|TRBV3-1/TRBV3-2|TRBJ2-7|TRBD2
TGTGCCAGCAGCCAAGAGCGGGGGACCGCCTACGAGCAGTACTTC
CASSQERGTAYEQYF
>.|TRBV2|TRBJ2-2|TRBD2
TGTGCCAGCGGCAGGACTAGCGGGGTGCTCGGGGAGCTGTTTTTT
CASGRTSGVLGELFF
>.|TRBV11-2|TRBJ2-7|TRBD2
TGTGCCAGCAGCAGCGGGGCGGGGTTTACTTACGAGCAGTACTTC
CASSSGAGFTYEQYF
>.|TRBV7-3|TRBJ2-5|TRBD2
TGTGCCAGCAGCTTCCGCGGGGGGAACCAAGAGACCCAGTACTTC
CASSFRGGNQETQYF
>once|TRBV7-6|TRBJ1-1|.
TGTGCCAGCAGCTTAGGACGGGATCCCCTTTACATGAACACTGAAGCTTTCTTT
CASSLGRDPLYMNTEAFF
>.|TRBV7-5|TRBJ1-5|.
TGTGCCCTGAAAAAGTACAGGGAAGGCGGTGTAAGCAATCAGCCCCAGCATTTT
CALKKYREGGVSNQPQHF
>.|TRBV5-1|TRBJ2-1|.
TGCGCCAGCAGCTTGGGAGGACACCGCTCCTACAATGAGCAGTTCTTC
CASSLGGHRSYNEQFF
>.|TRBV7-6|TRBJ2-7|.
TGTGCCAGCAGCTTAGACGGGGACGAGCAGTACTTC
CASSLDGDEQYF
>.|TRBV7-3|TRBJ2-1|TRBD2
TGTGCCAGCAGTATTAGCGGGGGGCGGTTGTACAATGAGCAGTTCTTC
CASSISGGRLYNEQFF
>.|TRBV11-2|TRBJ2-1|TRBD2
TGTGCCAGCAGCCCTCTAGCGGGGGGGCACAATGAGCAGTTCTTC
CASSPLAGGHNEQFF
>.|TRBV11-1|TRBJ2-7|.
TGTGCCAGCAGCTTAGGGACACAAGAACCCTACGAGCAGTACTTC
CASSLGTQEPYEQYF
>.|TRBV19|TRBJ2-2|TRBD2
TGTGCCAGTAGTATAAAGGCGGGGGGGCCCGGGGAGCTGTTTTTT
CASSIKAGGPGELFF